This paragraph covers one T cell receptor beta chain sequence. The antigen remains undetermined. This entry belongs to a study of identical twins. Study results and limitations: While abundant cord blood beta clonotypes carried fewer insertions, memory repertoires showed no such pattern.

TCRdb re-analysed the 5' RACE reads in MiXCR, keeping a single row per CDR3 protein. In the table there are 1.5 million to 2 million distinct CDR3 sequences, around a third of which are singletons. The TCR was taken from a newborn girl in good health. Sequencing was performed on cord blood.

The CDR3 sequence: CASSYRRANSPLHF. The DNA for the CDR3 is TGTGCCAGCAGTTACCGGCGGGCGAATTCACCCCTCCACTTT. The chain combines TRBV6-6 with TRBJ1-6; unclear D gene. V dropped 2 bases and J dropped 7 bases, with 9 bases sitting between them. Germline V gene data show CDR1 as MNHNY and CDR2 as SVGAGI (reference sequence). The CDR3 runs 14 residues.